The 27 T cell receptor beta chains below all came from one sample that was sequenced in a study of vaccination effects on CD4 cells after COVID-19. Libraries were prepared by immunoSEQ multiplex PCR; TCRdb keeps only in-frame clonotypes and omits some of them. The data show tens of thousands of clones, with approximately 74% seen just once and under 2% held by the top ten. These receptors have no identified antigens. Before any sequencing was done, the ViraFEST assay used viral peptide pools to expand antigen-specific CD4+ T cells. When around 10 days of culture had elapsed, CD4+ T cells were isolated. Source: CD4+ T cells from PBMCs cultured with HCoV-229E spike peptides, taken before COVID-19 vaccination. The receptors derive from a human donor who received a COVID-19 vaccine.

CDR3 nucleotide sequence: TGTGCCAGCAGTTTATGGGAGGTGGCGCCGGGGGCCAACGTCCTGACTTTC. Its translation: CASSLWEVAPGANVLTF. The chain is built from TRBV28 and TRBJ2-6; TRBD2 is a possible D gene (5 bases). V gave up 0 bases and J gave up 4 bases, with 13 bases separating them. This CDR3 spans 17 amino acids. The germline CDR1 and CDR2 sequences are MDHEN and SYDVKM.

The chain's CDR3 is CASSLWGIEAFF. The DNA of the CDR3 is TGTGCCAGCAGTTTATGGGGGATTGAAGCTTTCTTT. The rearrangement links TRBV12-3 or TRBV12-4 to TRBJ1-1; a weak D match, TRBD1 (5 bases). The CDR3 length is 12 residues. V was trimmed by 2 bases and J by 7 bases, leaving 8 bases between them.

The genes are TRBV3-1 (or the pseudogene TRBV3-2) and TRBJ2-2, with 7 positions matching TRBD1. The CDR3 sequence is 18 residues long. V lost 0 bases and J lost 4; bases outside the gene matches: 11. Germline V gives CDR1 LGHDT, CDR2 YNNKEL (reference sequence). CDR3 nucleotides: TGTGCCAGCAGCCAAGATTCGAAGGGGGCCAGAGCCACCGGGGAGCTGTTTTTT. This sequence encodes CASSQDSKGARATGELFF.

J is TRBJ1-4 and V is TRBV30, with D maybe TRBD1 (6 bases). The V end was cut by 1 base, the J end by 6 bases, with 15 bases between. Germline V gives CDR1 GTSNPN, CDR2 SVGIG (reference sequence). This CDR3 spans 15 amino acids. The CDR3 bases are TGTGCCTGGAGTGGGAATATGGGGGCCTATGAAAAACTGTTTTTT. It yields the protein CAWSGNMGAYEKLFF.

Written as DNA, the CDR3 is TGTGCCAGCAGCTTAGGCCGACTAGCGGGGGGCCAAGAGACCCAGTACTTC. This translates into CASSLGRLAGGQETQYF. This chain connects TRBV7-2 to TRBJ2-5, with 13 nucleotides matching TRBD2. V gave up 1 base and J gave up 1 base; unmatched junction bases: 3. Germline V lookup: CDR1 SGHTA, CDR2 FQGNSA. This CDR3 has 17 residues.

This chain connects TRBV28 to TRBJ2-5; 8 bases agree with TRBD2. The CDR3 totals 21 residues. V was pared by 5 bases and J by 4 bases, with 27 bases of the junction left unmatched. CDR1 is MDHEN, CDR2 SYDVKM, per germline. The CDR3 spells CASSGPPTPPFSGGAPETQYF. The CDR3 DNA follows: TGTGCCAGCAGTGGACCCCCCACCCCCCCCTTCTCCGGGGGGGCTCCAGAGACCCAGTACTTC.

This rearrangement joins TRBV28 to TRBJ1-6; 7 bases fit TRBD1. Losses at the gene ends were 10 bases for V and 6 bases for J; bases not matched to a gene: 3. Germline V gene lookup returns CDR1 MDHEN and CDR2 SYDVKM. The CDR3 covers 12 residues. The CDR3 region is CATQGGNSPLHF. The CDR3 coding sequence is TGTGCCACCCAGGGGGGTAATTCACCCCTCCACTTT.

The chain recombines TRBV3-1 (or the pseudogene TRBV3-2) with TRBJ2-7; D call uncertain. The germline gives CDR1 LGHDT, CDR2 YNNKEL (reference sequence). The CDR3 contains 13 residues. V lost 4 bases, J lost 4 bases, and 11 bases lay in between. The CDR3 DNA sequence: TGTGCCAGCAGCCCCGGTCTTCGATACGAGCAGTACGTC. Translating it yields CASSPGLRYEQYV.

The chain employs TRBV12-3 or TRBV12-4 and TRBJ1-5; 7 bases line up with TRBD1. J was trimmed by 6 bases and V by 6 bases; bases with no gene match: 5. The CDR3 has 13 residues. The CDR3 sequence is CASSRQGFQPQHF. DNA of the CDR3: TGTGCCAGCAGCCGACAGGGTTTTCAGCCCCAGCATTTT.

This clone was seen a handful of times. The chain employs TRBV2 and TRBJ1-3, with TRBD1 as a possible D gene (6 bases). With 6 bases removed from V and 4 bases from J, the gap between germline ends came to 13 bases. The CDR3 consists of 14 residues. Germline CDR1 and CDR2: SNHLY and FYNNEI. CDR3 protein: CASSTTGSGNTIYF. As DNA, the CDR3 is TGTGCCAGCAGCACCACAGGGTCCGGAAACACCATATATTTT.

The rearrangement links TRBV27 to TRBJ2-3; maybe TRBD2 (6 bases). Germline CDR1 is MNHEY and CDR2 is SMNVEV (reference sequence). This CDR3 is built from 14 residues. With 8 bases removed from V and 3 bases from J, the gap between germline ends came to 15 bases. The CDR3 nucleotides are TGTGCCAGCCGGCATCCGGGGGTGACAGATACGCAGTATTTT. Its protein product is CASRHPGVTDTQYF.

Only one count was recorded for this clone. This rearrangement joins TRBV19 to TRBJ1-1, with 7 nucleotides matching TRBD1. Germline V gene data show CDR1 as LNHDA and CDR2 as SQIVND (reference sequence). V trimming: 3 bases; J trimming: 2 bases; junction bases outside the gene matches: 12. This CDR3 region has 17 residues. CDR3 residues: CASSMLMGQTPNTEAFF. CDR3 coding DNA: TGTGCCAGTAGTATGTTAATGGGACAGACTCCCAACACTGAAGCTTTCTTT. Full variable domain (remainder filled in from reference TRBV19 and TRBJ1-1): DGGITQSPKYLFRKEGQNVTLSCEQNLNHDAMYWYRQDPGQGLRLIYYSQIVNDFQKGDIAEGYSVSREKKESFPLTVTSAQKNPTAFYLCASSMLMGQTPNTEAFFGQGTRLTVV.

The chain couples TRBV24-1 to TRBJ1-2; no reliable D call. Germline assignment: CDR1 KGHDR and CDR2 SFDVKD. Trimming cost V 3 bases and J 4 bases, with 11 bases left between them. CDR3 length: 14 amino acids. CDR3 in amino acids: CATSDGRIGYGYTF. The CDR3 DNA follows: TGTGCCACCAGTGATGGTCGTATAGGCTATGGCTACACCTTC.

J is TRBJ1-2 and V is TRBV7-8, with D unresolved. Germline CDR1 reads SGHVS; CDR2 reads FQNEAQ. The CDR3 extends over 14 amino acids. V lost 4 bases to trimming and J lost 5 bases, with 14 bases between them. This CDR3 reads CASSSPPAVYGYTF. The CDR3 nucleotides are TGTGCCAGCAGCTCCCCCCCCGCCGTTTATGGCTACACCTTC.

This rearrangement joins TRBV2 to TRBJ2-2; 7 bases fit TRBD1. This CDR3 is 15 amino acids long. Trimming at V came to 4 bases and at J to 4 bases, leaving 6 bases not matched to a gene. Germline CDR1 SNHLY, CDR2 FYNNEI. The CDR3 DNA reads TGTGCCAGCAGTGCGGCCAGGGGGAGCACCGGGGAGCTGTTTTTT. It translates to CASSAARGSTGELFF.

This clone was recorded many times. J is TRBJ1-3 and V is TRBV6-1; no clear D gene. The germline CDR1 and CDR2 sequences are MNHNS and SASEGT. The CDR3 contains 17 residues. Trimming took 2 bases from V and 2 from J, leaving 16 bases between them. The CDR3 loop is CASSEKAGWSAGNTIYF. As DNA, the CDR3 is TGTGCCAGCAGTGAAAAGGCAGGTTGGTCGGCTGGAAACACCATATATTTT.

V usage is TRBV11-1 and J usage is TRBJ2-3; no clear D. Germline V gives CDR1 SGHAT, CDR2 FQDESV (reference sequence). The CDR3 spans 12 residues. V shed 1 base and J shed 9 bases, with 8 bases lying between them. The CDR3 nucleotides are TGTGCCAGCAGCTTAGAGCGTTTGACGCAGTATTTT. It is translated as CASSLERLTQYF.

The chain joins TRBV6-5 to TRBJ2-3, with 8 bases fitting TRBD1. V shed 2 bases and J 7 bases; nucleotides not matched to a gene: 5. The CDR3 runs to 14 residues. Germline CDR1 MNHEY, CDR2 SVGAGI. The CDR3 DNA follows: TGTGCCAGCAGTTACGGGACAGGTCTAAATACGCAGTATTTT. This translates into CASSYGTGLNTQYF.

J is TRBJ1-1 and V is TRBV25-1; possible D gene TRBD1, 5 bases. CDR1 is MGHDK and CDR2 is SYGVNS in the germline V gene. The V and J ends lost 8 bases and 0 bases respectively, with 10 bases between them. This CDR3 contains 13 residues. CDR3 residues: CASHGTVNTEAFF. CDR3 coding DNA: TGTGCCAGCCACGGGACGGTGAACACTGAAGCTTTCTTT.

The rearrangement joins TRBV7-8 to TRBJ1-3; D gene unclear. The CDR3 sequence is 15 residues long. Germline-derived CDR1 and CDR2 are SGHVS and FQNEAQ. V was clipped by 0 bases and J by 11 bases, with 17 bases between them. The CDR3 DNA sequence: TGTGCCAGCAGCTTAGCGATCGGCCAAGCGGGCCCCATATATTTT. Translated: CASSLAIGQAGPIYF.

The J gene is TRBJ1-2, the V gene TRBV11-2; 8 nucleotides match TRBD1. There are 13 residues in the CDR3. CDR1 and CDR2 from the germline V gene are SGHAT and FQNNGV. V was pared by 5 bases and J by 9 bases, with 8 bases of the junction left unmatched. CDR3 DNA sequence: TGTGCCAGCAGCCCAGACAGGGGCAGAAGCTACACCTTC. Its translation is CASSPDRGRSYTF.

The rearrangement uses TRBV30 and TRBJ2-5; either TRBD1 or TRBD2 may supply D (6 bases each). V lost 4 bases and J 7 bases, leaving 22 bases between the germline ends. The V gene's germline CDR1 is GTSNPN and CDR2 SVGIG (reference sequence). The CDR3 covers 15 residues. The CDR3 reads CAWKSLNPEGGTQYF. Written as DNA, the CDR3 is TGTGCCTGGAAGTCGTTAAACCCCGAGGGGGGGACCCAGTACTTC.

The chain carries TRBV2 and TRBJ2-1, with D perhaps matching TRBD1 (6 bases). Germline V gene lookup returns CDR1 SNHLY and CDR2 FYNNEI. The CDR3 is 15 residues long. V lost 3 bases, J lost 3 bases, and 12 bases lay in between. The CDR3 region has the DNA TGTGCCAGCAGTGAGTTCAGGGGTGTCTACAATGAGCAGTTCTTC. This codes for CASSEFRGVYNEQFF.

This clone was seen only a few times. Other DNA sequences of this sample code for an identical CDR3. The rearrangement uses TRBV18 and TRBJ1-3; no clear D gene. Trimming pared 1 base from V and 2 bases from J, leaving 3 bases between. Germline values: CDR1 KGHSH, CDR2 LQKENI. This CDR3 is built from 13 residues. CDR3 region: CASSPQAGNTIYF. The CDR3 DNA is TGTGCCAGCTCACCACAAGCTGGAAACACCATATATTTT.

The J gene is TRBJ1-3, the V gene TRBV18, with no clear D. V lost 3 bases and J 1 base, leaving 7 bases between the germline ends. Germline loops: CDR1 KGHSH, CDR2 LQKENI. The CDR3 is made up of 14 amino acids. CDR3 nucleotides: TGTGCCAGCTCACCCTTGAGGTCTGGAAACACCATATATTTT. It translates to CASSPLRSGNTIYF.

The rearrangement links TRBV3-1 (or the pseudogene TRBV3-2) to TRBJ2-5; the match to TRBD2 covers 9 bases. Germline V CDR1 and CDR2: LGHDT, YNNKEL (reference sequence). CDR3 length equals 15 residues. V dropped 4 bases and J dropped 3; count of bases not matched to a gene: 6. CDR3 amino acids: CASSLAGGPEETQYF. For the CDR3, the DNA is TGTGCCAGCAGCCTTGCGGGGGGGCCGGAAGAGACCCAGTACTTC.

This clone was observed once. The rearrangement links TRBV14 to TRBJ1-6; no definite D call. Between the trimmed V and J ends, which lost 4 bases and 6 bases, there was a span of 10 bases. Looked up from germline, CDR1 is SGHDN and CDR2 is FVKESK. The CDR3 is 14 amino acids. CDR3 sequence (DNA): TGTGCCAGCAGCCGGCAGCAGTTTAATTCACCCCTCCACTTT. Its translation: CASSRQQFNSPLHF.